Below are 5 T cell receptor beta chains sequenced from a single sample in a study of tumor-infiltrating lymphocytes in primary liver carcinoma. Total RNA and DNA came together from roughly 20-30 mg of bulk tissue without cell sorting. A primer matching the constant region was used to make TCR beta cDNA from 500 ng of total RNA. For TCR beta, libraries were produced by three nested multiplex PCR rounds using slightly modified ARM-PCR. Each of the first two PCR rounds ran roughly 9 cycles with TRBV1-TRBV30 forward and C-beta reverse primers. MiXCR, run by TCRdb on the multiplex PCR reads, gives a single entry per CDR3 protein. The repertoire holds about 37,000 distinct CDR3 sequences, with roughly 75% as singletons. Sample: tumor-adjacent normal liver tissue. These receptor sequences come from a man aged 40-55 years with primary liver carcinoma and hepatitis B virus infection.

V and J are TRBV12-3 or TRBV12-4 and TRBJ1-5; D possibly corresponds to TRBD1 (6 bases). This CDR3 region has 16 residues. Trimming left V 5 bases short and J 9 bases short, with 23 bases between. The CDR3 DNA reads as TGTGCCAGCAGTCCCTCAGGGCAGGGGAGGGCTCTGCCCCAGCATTTT. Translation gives CASSPSGQGRALPQHF.

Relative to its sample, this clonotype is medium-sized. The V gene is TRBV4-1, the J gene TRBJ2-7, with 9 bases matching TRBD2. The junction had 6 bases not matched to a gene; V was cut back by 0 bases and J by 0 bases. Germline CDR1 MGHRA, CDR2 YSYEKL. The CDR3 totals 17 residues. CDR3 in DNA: TGCGCCAGCAGCCAAGATATACTAGCGGGCAGCTCCTACGAGCAGTACTTC. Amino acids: CASSQDILAGSSYEQYF.

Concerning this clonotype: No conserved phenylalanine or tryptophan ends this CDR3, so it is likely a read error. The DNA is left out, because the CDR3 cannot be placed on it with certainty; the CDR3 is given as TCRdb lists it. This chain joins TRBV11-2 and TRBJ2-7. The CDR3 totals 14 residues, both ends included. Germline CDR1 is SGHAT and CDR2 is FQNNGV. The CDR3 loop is CASSSNRNFYEDYL.

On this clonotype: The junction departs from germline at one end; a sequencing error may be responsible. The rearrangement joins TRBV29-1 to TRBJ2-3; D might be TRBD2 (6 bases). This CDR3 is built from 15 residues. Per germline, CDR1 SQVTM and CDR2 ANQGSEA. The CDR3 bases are TGCTGCGTTGAGCGCGGGGCCGGCGTCACAGATACGCAGTATTTT. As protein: CCVERGAGVTDTQYF.

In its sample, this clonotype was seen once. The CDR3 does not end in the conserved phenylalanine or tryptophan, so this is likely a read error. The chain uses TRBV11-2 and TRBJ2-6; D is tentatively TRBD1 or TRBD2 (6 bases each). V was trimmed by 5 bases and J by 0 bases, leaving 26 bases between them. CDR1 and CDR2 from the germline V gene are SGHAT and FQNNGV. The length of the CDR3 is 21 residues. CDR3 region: CASSMGGDRCISPSGANVLTL. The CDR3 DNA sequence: TGTGCCAGCAGCATGGGGGGAGACAGGTGCATTTCCCCCTCTGGGGCCAACGTCCTGACTTTA.